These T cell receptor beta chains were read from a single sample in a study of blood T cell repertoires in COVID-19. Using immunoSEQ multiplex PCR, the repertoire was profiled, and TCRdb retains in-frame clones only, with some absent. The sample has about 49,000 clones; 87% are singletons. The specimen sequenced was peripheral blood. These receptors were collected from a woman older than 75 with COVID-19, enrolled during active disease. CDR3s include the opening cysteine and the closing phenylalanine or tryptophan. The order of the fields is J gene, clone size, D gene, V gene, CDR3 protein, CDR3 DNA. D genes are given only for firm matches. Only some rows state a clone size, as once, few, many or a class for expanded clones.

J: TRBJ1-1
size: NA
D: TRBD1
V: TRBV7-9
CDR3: CASSLTGESTEAFF
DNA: TGTGCCAGCAGCTTAACAGGGGAGAGCACTGAAGCTTTCTTT

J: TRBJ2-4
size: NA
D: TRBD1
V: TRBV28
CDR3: CASSSGRGHIAKNIQYF
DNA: TGTGCCAGCAGTTCCGGCAGGGGGCACATAGCCAAAAACATTCAGTACTTC

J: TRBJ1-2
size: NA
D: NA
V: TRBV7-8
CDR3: CASSSQTGQNYGYTF
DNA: TGTGCCAGCAGCTCCCAGACAGGCCAAAACTATGGCTACACCTTC

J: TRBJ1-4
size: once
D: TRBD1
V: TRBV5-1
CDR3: CASSLAPGQGFEPTNEKLFF
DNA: TGCGCCAGCAGCTTGGCCCCGGGACAGGGTTTTGAGCCAACTAATGAAAAACTGTTTTTT

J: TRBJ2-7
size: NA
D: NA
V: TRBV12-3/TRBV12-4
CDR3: CASRPGRGYEQYF
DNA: TGTGCCAGCAGACCGGGGAGAGGGTACGAGCAGTACTTC

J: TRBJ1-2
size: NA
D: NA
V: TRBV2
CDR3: CASSEGIGRNYGYTF
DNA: TGTGCCAGCAGTGAAGGGATAGGGAGAAACTATGGCTACACCTTC

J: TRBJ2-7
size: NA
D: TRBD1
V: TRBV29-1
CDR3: CSVTRGQGSFVQYF
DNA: TGCAGCGTCACACGCGGACAGGGTTCCTTTGTTCAGTACTTC

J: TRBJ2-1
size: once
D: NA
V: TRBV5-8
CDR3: CASSRGSSYNEQFF
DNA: TGTGCCAGCAGCCGAGGGAGCTCCTACAATGAGCAGTTCTTC

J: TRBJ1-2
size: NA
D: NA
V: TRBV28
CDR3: CASSLSTAPYGYTF
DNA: TGTGCCAGCAGTTTGAGTACAGCCCCCTATGGCTACACCTTC

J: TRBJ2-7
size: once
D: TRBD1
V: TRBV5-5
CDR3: CASVKTGTGDYEQYF
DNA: TGTGCCAGCGTTAAGACCGGGACAGGTGATTACGAGCAGTACTTC

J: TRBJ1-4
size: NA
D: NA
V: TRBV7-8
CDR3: CASSLYRGNEKLFF
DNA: TGTGCCAGCAGCTTATATCGCGGGAATGAAAAACTGTTTTTT

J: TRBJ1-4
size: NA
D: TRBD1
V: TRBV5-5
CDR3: CASSLGTGGEKLFF
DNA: TGTGCCAGCAGCTTGGGGACAGGTGGAGAAAAACTGTTTTTT

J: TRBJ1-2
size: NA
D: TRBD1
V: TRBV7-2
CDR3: CASSLERDRDGYTF
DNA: TGTGCCAGCAGCTTAGAGAGGGACAGAGATGGCTACACCTTC

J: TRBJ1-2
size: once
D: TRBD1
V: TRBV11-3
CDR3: CASSLRTGSGYTF
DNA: TGTGCCAGCAGCTTACGGACAGGGAGTGGCTACACCTTC

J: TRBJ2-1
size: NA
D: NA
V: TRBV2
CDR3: CASKGQGRNNEQFF
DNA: TGTGCCAGCAAGGGGCAGGGTCGAAACAATGAGCAGTTCTTC

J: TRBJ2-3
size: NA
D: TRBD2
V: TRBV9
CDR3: CASSVAGLAGGPNTDTQYF
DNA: TGTGCCAGCAGCGTAGCAGGACTAGCGGGAGGACCAAACACAGATACGCAGTATTTT

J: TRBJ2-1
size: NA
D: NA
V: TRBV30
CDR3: CAWSGWTGDNEQFF
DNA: TGTGCCTGGAGTGGTTGGACTGGCGACAATGAGCAGTTCTTC

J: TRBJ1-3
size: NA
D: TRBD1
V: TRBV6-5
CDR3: CASRTGGAGNTIYF
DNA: TGTGCCAGCAGAACAGGGGGCGCCGGAAACACCATATATTTT

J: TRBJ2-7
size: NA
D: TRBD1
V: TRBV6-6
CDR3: CASSWPGQPPYEQYF
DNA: TGTGCCAGCAGTTGGCCGGGACAGCCTCCCTACGAGCAGTACTTC

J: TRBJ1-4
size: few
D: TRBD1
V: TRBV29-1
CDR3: CSAGQANEKLFF
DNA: TGCAGCGCGGGACAGGCTAATGAAAAACTGTTTTTT

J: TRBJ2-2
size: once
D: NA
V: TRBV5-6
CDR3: CASRRTGELFF
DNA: TGTGCCAGCAGGCGCACCGGGGAGCTGTTTTTT

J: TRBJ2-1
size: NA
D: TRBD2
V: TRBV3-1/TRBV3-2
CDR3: CASSHRRAGSSYNEQFF
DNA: TGTGCCAGCAGCCATAGGAGAGCGGGGAGCTCCTACAATGAGCAGTTCTTC

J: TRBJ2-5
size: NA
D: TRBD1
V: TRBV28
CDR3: CASSPRDRGEQETQYF
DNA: TGTGCCAGCAGTCCTCGGGACAGGGGGGAACAAGAGACCCAGTACTTC

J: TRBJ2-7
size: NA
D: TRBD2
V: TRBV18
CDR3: CASSPLSGRGSYEQYF
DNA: TGTGCCAGCTCACCACTTAGCGGGAGGGGATCCTACGAGCAGTACTTC

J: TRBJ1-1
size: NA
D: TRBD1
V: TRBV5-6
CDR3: CASRDRESEAFF
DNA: TGTGCCAGCAGGGACAGGGAGAGTGAAGCTTTCTTT

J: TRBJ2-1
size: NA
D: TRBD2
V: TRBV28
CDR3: CASSLLGLAGGPYNEQFF
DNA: TGTGCCAGCAGTTTGCTTGGACTAGCGGGGGGGCCCTACAATGAGCAGTTCTTC

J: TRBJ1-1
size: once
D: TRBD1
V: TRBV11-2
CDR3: CASSLDNRRGRGGTEAFF
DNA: TGTGCCAGCAGCTTAGATAACAGAAGGGGGCGAGGCGGCACTGAAGCTTTCTTT

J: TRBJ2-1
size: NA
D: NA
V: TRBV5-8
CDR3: CASSPWGGSRNEQFF
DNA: TGTGCCAGCAGCCCGTGGGGAGGCAGTCGGAATGAGCAGTTCTTC

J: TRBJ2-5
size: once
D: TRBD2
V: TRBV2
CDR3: CASKPSGRAGKTQYF
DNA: TGTGCCAGCAAACCCAGCGGGAGGGCAGGGAAGACCCAGTACTTC

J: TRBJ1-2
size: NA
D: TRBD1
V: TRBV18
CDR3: CASSPYGTGKEGYTF
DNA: TGTGCCAGCTCACCCTATGGGACAGGGAAAGAAGGCTACACCTTC

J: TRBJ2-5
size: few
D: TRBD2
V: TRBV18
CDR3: CASSPGGLETQYF
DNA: TGTGCCAGCTCACCGGGGGGGTTGGAGACCCAGTACTTC

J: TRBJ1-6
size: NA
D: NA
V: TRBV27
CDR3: CASSPGQVPFSPLHF
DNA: TGTGCCAGCAGCCCCGGACAAGTCCCCTTTTCACCCCTCCACTTT

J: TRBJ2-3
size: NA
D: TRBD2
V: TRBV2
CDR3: CASSWGTSGDTQYF
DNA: TGTGCCAGCAGTTGGGGGACTAGCGGAGATACGCAGTATTTT

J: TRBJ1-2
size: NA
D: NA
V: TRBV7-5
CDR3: CATSVAKGYTF
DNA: TGTGCCACAAGTGTGGCAAAAGGCTACACCTTC

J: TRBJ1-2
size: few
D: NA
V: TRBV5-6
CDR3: CASSSYTGNYGYTF
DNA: TGTGCCAGCAGCTCTTACACAGGGAACTATGGCTACACCTTC

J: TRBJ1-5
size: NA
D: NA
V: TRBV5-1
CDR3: CASSPSTGRNQPQHF
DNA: TGCGCCAGCAGTCCATCGACAGGTCGCAATCAGCCCCAGCATTTT

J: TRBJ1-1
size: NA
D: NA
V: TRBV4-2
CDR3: CASSHRTGNTEAFF
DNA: TGTGCCAGCAGCCATAGAACCGGGAACACTGAAGCTTTCTTT

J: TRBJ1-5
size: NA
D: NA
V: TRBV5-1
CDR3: CASSPGRVNQPQHF
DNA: TGCGCCAGCAGCCCCGGCAGGGTGAATCAGCCCCAGCATTTT

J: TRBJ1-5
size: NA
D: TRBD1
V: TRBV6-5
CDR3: CASRKDRGYQPQHF
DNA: TGTGCCAGCAGGAAAGACAGGGGATATCAGCCCCAGCATTTT

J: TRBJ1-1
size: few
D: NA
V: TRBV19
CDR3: CASSTQGPQNTEAFF
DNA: TGTGCCAGTAGTACACAGGGCCCCCAAAACACTGAAGCTTTCTTT

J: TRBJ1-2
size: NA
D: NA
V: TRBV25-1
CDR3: CASSGLRGYTF
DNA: TGTGCCAGCAGTGGCTTGCGGGGCTACACCTTC

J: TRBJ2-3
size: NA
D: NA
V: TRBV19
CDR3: CASNTQGEDTQYF
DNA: TGTGCCAGTAATACACAGGGAGAAGATACGCAGTATTTT